One TCR beta chain is described in this entry. Combining a sample-barcoded 5' primer with a J-beta primer mix, a second PCR ran for about 6 to 11 cycles. In TCRdb, the 5' RACE reads were re-called with MiXCR into one record per CDR3 protein. Of 380,000 or so distinct CDR3 sequences detected, about 49% appear once; the ten largest clones hold 45% to 65%. The CDR3 runs to 16 residues. Germline trimming cut 5 bases from V and 4 bases from J; bases unmatched to any gene: 10. Germline values: CDR1 SGHVS, CDR2 FQNEAQ. The data were obtained in a study of blood T cells in healthy people across ages. The chain uses TRBV7-8 and TRBJ1-2; the match to TRBD1 covers 10 bases. The TCR sequence derives from a man in his 60s in good health. The material sequenced was blood. The CDR3 here is CASSPLTGGVSYGYTF. In DNA form, the CDR3 reads TGTGCCAGCAGCCCTCTGACAGGGGGCGTGAGCTATGGCTACACCTTC.